Each of the 21 T cell receptor beta chains below was sequenced from the same sample in a study of T cell responses to AZD1222 COVID-19 vaccine. The repertoire was sequenced with immunoSEQ multiplex PCR; TCRdb's copy has only in-frame clones and lacks some. The sample records some 180,000 clones, roughly 89% being singletons. Sequenced material: peripheral blood, taken on day 0 of AZD1222 vaccination. The receptors here all came from an adult in good health.

The chain carries TRBV12-5 and TRBJ1-1; D remains ambiguous. The CDR3 sequence is 12 residues long. The V end was cut by 3 bases, the J end by 7 bases, with 9 bases between. Germline assignment: CDR1 LGHNT and CDR2 FRNRAP. DNA for the CDR3: TGTGCTAGTGGTTTCCTGGGTGGTGAAGCTTTCTTT. This encodes CASGFLGGEAFF.

This clone has only one observation. CDR3 nucleotide sequence: TGTGCCAGCCGACTAGCGGGGGGGTACAATGAGCAGTTCTTC. This encodes CASRLAGGYNEQFF. The J gene is TRBJ2-1, the V gene TRBV7-2; 14 bases align to TRBD2. Germline V gene lookup returns CDR1 SGHTA and CDR2 FQGNSA. V lost 8 bases and J lost 4; bases outside the gene matches: 1. The CDR3 spans 14 residues.

This clone appeared once. J is TRBJ1-2 and V is TRBV6-2 or TRBV6-3; D unclear. Between the trimmed V and J ends, which lost 4 bases and 7 bases, there was a span of 10 bases. Germline CDR1 MNHEY, CDR2 SVGEGT. The CDR3 contains 12 residues. CDR3 sequence: CASSLALGGYTF. CDR3 nucleotides: TGTGCCAGCAGTTTAGCACTAGGTGGCTACACCTTC.

The chain links TRBV6-5 to TRBJ2-6; D possibly matches TRBD1 or TRBD2 (5 bases each). Deletions cut 5 bases from V and 2 bases from J, with 10 bases between. The length of the CDR3 is 15 residues. Germline CDR1 and CDR2: MNHEY and SVGAGI. CDR3 coding DNA: TGTGCCAGCAGTCTTCGGGGCCCTGGGGCCAACGTCCTGACTTTC. Its protein is CASSLRGPGANVLTF.

The rearrangement joins TRBV15 to TRBJ1-1, with TRBD1 identical over 8 bases. This CDR3 contains 18 residues. V gave up 3 bases and J gave up 3 bases; unmatched junction bases: 15. Per the germline V gene, CDR1 is LNHNV and CDR2 is YYDKDF (reference sequence). The chain's CDR3 is CATSRRRGSGTGHTEAFF. The CDR3 DNA is TGTGCCACCAGCAGGAGGAGGGGGTCCGGGACAGGCCACACTGAAGCTTTCTTT.

V usage is TRBV5-4 and J usage is TRBJ2-5, with D unresolved. Germline V gene lookup returns CDR1 SGHNT and CDR2 YYREEE (reference sequence). The CDR3 totals 13 residues. V was shortened by 4 bases and J by 0 bases, with 7 bases between the two germline ends. The CDR3 coding sequence is TGTGCCAGCAGCCTTGGGTACCAAGAGACCCAGTACTTC. Encoded protein: CASSLGYQETQYF.

Points on this clone: At one boundary the junction diverges from the germline segment, which might be a read error. The rearrangement uses TRBV5-8 and TRBJ2-3; TRBD2 might be the D (5 bases). From germline, CDR1 is SGHTS and CDR2 YDEGEE. CDR3 length: 16 residues. This CDR3 reads CASRLGRGKITDTQYF. As DNA, the CDR3 is TGTGCCAGCAGGTTGGGTAGAGGGAAAATCACAGATACGCAGTATTTT.

CDR3 coding DNA: TGTGCCAGCAGCTCCTATCAGACCGGTGAAGCTTTCTTT. Encoded protein: CASSSYQTGEAFF. The J gene is TRBJ1-1, the V gene TRBV7-9; D is undetermined. V was cut by 4 bases and J by 7 bases, with 13 bases left in between. This CDR3 region has 13 residues. The germline V gene encodes CDR1 SEHNR and CDR2 FQNEAQ (reference sequence).

V and J are TRBV27 and TRBJ1-4; no definite D call. Germline V gene lookup returns CDR1 MNHEY and CDR2 SMNVEV (reference sequence). The V and J ends lost 0 bases and 7 bases respectively, with 21 bases between them. The CDR3 is 18 amino acids. CDR3 in amino acids: CASSLSPLSLGLGEKLFF. Here the CDR3 DNA reads TGTGCCAGCAGTTTATCCCCCCTTAGTTTAGGATTGGGTGAAAAACTGTTTTTT.

This chain joins TRBV21-1 and TRBJ1-5; the DNA was not compared with TRBD1, the D call given in the table. TRBV21-1 corresponds to a pseudogene. The CDR3 is 21 amino acids. CDR3 nucleotide sequence: TGTGCCAGCAGCAAAGAGATGGGGGACAGGGGGGAATTGGTGGGCAATCAGCCCCAGCATTTT. Protein: CASSKEMGDRGELVGNQPQHF.

This clone was found once. CDR3 sequence reads: CSVARLISGNTIYF. For the CDR3, the DNA is TGCAGCGTTGCCAGGCTGATCTCTGGAAACACCATATATTTT. This rearrangement joins TRBV29-1 to TRBJ1-3; D is unclear. Germline CDR1 reads SQVTM; CDR2 reads ANQGSEA. Trimming stripped 4 bases from V and 0 bases from J, with 10 bases between. This CDR3 is 14 amino acids long.

The chain employs TRBV19 and TRBJ2-1, with 8 bases aligning to TRBD2. CDR3 size: 16 residues. CDR1 and CDR2 (germline): LNHDA, SQIVND (reference sequence). V was clipped by 5 bases and J by 7 bases; unmatched bases: 13. As DNA, the CDR3 is TGTGCCAGTAGTCTCCAATTAGCGGGGTTTGTGAATGAGCAGTTCTTC. Protein sequence: CASSLQLAGFVNEQFF.

J is TRBJ2-7 and V is TRBV30; D might be TRBD1 (6 bases). Deletions cut 1 base from V and 6 bases from J, with 13 bases between. From germline, CDR1 is GTSNPN and CDR2 SVGIG (reference sequence). The CDR3 runs to 13 residues. The CDR3, as DNA: TGTGCCTGGAGTGGGACAGTGCGGCCCGAGCAGTACTTC. Translated: CAWSGTVRPEQYF.

This rearrangement joins TRBV5-1 to TRBJ2-7; tentative D call: TRBD2 (6 bases). V was shortened by 4 bases and J by 2 bases, with 10 bases between the two germline ends. This CDR3 region has 13 residues. The germline V gene has CDR1 SGHRS and CDR2 YFSETQ. DNA for the CDR3: TGCGCCAGCAGCCCCGGGAGTACCTACGAGCAGTACTTC. Encoded protein: CASSPGSTYEQYF.

The chain has TRBV7-8 and TRBJ1-3; 8 bases are a match to TRBD1. Germline V gene data show CDR1 as SGHVS and CDR2 as FQNEAQ. The CDR3 sequence is 16 residues long. V was pared by 3 bases and J by 1 base, with 5 bases of the junction left unmatched. CDR3 nucleotide sequence: TGTGCCAGCAGCTTGCATAGGACAGGGTCTGGAAACACCATATATTTT. It specifies CASSLHRTGSGNTIYF.

This chain joins TRBV2 and TRBJ1-2; TRBD1 is a possible D gene (6 bases). Germline assignment: CDR1 SNHLY and CDR2 FYNNEI. Trimming removed 3 bases from V and 2 bases from J, with 10 bases in between. This CDR3 is built from 14 residues. The CDR3 protein is CASSDATGNYGYTF. The CDR3 DNA follows: TGTGCCAGCAGTGACGCAACAGGGAACTATGGCTACACCTTC.

V gene TRBV7-9 combines with J gene TRBJ1-1, with 9 positions matching TRBD1. CDR1 is SEHNR and CDR2 is FQNEAQ in the germline V gene (reference sequence). The CDR3 has 18 residues. The J segment lost 1 base and the V segment lost 5 bases, leaving 14 bases of the junction unmatched. In nucleotides, the CDR3 is TGTGCCAGCAGCAGGACCCGAGGACAGGGGAGTGGGAACACTGAAGCTTTCTTT. This translates into CASSRTRGQGSGNTEAFF. The full variable domain, rest sourced from reference TRBV7-9 and TRBJ1-1, is DTGVSQNPRHKITKRGQNVTFRCDPISEHNRLYWYRQTLGQGPEFLTYFQNEAQLEKSRLLSDRFSAERPKGSFSTLEIQRTEQGDSAMYLCASSRTRGQGSGNTEAFFGQGTRLTVV.

This clone turned up a few times. The rearrangement links TRBV6-1 to TRBJ2-1, with a possible D match to TRBD1 (6 bases). V lost 0 bases to trimming and J lost 3 bases, with 9 bases between them. Germline CDR1 is MNHNS and CDR2 is SASEGT. CDR3 size: 15 residues. The CDR3 reads CASSEAGTNYNEQFF. CDR3 DNA sequence: TGTGCCAGCAGTGAAGCCGGGACAAACTACAATGAGCAGTTCTTC.

This sequence joins TRBV18 and TRBJ1-1; a weak D match, TRBD1 (6 bases). Trimming took 4 bases from V and 11 from J, leaving 14 bases between them. Germline V gene data show CDR1 as KGHSH and CDR2 as LQKENI. This CDR3 is 12 amino acids long. In nucleotides, the CDR3 is TGTGCCAGCTCACTTAACAGGGCGGACGCTTTCTTT. Protein product: CASSLNRADAFF.

The V and J genes are TRBV7-3 and TRBJ2-1, with D possibly TRBD2 on 5 matching bases. V was pared by 8 bases and J by 2 bases, with 10 bases between. The CDR3 is 13 amino acids. Germline V gene sequence: CDR1 SGHTA, CDR2 FQGTGA. CDR3 protein: CASGSGAYNEQFF. The CDR3 coding sequence is TGTGCCAGCGGGAGTGGGGCCTACAATGAGCAGTTCTTC.

V and J are TRBV3-1 (or the pseudogene TRBV3-2) and TRBJ2-1, with no clear D. The CDR3 loop spans 12 amino acids. The germline V gene has CDR1 LGHDT and CDR2 YNNKEL (reference sequence). V lost 1 base and J lost 10, with 8 bases in between. The CDR3 sequence: CASSQARLEQFF. The CDR3 nucleotides are TGTGCCAGCAGCCAAGCCCGCCTAGAGCAGTTCTTC.